This TCR beta chain was obtained from a study of blood T cell repertoires in COVID-19. In the study overall: Whether acute or convalescent, the COVID-19 samples came from the United States, Italy and Spain. Sample material is recorded as cDNA or gDNA derived from T cells, B-cell-depleted T cells, or PBMCs.

As originally analysed: It was from reference gene primer amplification that nucleated cell counts were estimated. Only in-frame clones appear in the TCRdb table, and some are missing; sequencing was by immunoSEQ multiplex PCR. The D gene and trimming were derived from the DNA, and the V and J assignments and clone size from that table. The sample gives under 400,000 clones, 85% to 90% of which show up once; under 3% is in the top ten. Germline CDR1 and CDR2: GTSNPN and SVGIG (reference sequence). Trimming took 0 bases from V and 7 from J, leaving 16 bases between them. The CDR3 is 15 residues long. It was during active infection that Seattle patients were enrolled and then longitudinally followed.

This receptor was identified in a young woman with COVID-19, enrolled during active disease. The gene calls are TRBV30 and TRBJ1-5; a possible D gene is TRBD1 (5 bases). Sample: peripheral blood. The CDR3 coding sequence is TGTGCCTGGAGTGTGTGGGGGGGAGTTGGGCAGCCCCAGCATTTT. Protein product: CAWSVWGGVGQPQHF.